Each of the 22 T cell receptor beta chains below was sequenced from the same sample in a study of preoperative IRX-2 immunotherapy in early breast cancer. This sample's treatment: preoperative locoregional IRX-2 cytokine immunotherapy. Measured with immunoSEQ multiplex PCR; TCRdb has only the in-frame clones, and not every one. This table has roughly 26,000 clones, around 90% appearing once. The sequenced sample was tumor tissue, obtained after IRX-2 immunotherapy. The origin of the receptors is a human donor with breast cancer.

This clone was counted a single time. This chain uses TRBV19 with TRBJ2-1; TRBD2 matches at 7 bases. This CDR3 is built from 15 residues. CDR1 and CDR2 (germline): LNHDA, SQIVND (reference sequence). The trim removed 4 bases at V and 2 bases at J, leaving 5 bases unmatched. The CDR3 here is CASSRSGGTYNEQFF. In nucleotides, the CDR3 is TGTGCCAGTAGTAGATCGGGGGGAACCTACAATGAGCAGTTCTTC.

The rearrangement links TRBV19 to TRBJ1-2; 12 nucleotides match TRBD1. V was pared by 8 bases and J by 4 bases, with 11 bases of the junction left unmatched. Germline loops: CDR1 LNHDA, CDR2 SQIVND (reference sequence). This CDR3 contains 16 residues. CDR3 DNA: TGTGCCAGTGGCCCCCGGGACAGGGGGCGAGGCTATGGCTACACCTTC. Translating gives CASGPRDRGRGYGYTF.

CDR3 loop: CASSLGTSSAETQYF. The CDR3 DNA reads TGCGCCAGCAGCCTTGGGACTAGCTCTGCCGAGACCCAGTACTTC. The genes are TRBV5-1 and TRBJ2-5; 9 bases are shared with TRBD2. CDR3 length: 15 amino acids. Germline V gives CDR1 SGHRS, CDR2 YFSETQ. V was pared by 4 bases and J by 5 bases, with 9 bases of the junction left unmatched.

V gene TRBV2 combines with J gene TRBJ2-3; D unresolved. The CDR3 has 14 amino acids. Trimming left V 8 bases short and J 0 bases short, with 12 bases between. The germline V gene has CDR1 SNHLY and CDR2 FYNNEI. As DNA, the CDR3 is TGTGCCAGCCTCTGGGCCCCTAGCACAGATACGCAGTATTTT. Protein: CASLWAPSTDTQYF.

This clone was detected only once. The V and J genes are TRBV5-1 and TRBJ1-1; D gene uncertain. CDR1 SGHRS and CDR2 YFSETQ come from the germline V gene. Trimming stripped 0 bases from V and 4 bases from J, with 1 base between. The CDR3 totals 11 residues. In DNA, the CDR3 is TGCGCCAGCAGCTTGGGCACTGAAGCTTTCTTT. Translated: CASSLGTEAFF.

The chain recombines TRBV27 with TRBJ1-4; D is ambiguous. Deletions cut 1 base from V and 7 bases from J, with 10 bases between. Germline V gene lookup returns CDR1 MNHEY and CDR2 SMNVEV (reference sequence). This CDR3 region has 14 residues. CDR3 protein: CASSLLGLGEKLFF. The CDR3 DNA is TGTGCCAGCAGTTTATTGGGTCTTGGTGAAAAACTGTTTTTT.

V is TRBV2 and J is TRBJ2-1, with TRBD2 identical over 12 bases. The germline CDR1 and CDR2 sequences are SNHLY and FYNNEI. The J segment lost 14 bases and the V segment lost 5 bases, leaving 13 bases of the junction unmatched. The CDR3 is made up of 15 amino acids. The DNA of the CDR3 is TGTGCCAGCAGTCCCCGGACTAGCGGGGCCGGCCCGGAGTTCTTC. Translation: CASSPRTSGAGPEFF.

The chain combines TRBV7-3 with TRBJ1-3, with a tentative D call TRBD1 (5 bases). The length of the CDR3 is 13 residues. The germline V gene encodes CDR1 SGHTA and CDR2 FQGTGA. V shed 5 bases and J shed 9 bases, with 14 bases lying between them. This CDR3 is CASSPNPGTTIYF. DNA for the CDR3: TGTGCCAGCAGCCCCAACCCAGGGACCACCATATATTTT. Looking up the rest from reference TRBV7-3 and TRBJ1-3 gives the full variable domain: GAGVSQTPSNKVTEKGKYVELRCDPISGHTALYWYRQSLGQGPEFLIYFQGTGAADDSGLPNDRFFAVRPEGSVSTLKIQRTERGDSAVYLCASSPNPGTTIYFGEGSWLTVV.

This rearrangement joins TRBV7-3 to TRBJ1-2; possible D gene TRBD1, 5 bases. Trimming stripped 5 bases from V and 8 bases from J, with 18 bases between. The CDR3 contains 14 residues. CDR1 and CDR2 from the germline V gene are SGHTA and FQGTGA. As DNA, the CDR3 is TGTGCCAGCAGCGAGAGAGGGGCAGCTGGGGGCTACACCTTC. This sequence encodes CASSERGAAGGYTF.

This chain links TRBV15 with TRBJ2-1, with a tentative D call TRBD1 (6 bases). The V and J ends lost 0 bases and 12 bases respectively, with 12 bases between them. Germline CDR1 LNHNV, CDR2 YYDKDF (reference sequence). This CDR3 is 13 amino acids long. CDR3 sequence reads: CATSRDGKQGQFF. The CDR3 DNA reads TGTGCCACCAGCAGAGATGGCAAACAGGGGCAGTTCTTC.

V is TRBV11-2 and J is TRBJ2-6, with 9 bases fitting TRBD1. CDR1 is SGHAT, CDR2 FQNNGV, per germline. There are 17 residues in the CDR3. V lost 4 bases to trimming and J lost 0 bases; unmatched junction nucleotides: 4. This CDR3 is CASSYGTGSSGANVLTF. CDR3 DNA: TGTGCCAGCAGCTACGGGACAGGGAGCTCTGGGGCCAACGTCCTGACTTTC. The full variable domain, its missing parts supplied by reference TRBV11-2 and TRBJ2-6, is EAGVAQSPRYKIIEKRQSVAFWCNPISGHATLYWYQQILGQGPKLLIQFQNNGVVDDSQLPKDRFSAERLKGVDSTLKIQPAKLEDSAVYLCASSYGTGSSGANVLTFGAGSRLTVL.

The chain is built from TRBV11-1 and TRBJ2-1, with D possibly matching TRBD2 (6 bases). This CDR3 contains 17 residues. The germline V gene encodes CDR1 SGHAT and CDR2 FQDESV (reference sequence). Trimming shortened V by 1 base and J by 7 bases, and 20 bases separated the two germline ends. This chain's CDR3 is CASSLVRGEPSRNEQFF. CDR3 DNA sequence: TGTGCCAGCAGCTTAGTACGCGGGGAGCCCTCTCGTAATGAGCAGTTCTTC. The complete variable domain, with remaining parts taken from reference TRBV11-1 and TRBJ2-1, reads EAEVAQSPRYKITEKSQAVAFWCDPISGHATLYWYRQILGQGPELLVQFQDESVVDDSQLPKDRFSAERLKGVDSTLKIQPAELGDSAMYLCASSLVRGEPSRNEQFFGPGTRLTVL.

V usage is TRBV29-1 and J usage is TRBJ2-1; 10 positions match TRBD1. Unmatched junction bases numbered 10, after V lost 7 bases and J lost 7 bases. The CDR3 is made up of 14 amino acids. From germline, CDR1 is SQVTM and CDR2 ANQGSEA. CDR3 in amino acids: CSGRQGARFNEQFF. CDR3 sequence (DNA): TGCAGCGGCCGACAGGGGGCGAGGTTTAATGAGCAGTTCTTC.

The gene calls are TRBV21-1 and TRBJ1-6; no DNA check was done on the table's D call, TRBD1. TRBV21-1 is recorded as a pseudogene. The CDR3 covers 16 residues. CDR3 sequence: CASSKVYTGFNSPLHF. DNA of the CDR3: TGTGCCAGCAGCAAAGTCTACACAGGGTTTAATTCACCCCTCCACTTT.

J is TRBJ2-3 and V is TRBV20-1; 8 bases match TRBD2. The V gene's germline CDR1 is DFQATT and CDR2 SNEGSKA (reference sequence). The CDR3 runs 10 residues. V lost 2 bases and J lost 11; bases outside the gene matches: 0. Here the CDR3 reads CSARRGGQYF. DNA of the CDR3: TGCAGTGCTAGACGGGGGGGGCAGTATTTT.

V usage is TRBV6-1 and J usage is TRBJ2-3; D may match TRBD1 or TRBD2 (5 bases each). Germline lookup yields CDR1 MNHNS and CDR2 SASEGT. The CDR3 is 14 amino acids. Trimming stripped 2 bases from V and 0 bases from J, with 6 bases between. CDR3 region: CASSEWDSTDTQYF. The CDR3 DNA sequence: TGTGCCAGCAGTGAATGGGACAGCACAGATACGCAGTATTTT.

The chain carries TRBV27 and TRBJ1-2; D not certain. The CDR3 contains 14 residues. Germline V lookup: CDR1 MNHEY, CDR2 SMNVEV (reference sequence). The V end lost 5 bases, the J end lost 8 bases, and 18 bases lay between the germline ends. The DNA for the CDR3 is TGTGCCAGCAGTAACCCGGGCCTAATGGGAGGCTACACCTTC. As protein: CASSNPGLMGGYTF.

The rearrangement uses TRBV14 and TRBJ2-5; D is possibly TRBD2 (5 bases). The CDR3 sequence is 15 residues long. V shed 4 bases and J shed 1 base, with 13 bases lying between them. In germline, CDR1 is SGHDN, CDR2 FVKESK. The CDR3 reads CASSPLRGGQETQYF. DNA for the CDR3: TGTGCCAGCAGCCCTCTGCGAGGAGGCCAAGAGACCCAGTACTTC.

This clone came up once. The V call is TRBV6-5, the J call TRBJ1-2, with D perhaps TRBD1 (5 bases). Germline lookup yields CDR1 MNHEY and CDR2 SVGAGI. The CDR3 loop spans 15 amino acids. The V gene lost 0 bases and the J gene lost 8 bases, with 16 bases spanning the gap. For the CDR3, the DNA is TGTGCCAGCAGTTACTCGGGAGATGCGAGGGGAGGCTACACCTTC. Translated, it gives CASSYSGDARGGYTF.

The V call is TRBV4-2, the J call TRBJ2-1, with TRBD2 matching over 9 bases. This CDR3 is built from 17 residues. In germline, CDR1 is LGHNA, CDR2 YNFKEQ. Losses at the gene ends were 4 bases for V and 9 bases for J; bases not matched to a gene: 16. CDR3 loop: CASSPRPGTSPTGEQFF. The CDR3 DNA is TGTGCCAGCAGCCCTAGACCCGGGACTAGCCCCACGGGTGAGCAGTTCTTC.

DNA for the CDR3: TGTGCCAGCAAAACCCTCAGGGCGGAAGGTAACTATGGCTACACCTTC. It codes for CASKTLRAEGNYGYTF. The chain uses TRBV2 and TRBJ1-2; a weak D match, TRBD1 (5 bases). Germline-derived CDR1 and CDR2 are SNHLY and FYNNEI. The CDR3 is 16 amino acids. Trimming cost V 7 bases and J 1 base, with 19 bases left between them.

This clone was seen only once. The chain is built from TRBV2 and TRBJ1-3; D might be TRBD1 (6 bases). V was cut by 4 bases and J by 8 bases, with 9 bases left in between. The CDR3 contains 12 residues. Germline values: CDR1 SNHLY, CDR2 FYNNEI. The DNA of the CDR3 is TGTGCCAGCAGTGGCAGGGGATACACCATATATTTT. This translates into CASSGRGYTIYF.